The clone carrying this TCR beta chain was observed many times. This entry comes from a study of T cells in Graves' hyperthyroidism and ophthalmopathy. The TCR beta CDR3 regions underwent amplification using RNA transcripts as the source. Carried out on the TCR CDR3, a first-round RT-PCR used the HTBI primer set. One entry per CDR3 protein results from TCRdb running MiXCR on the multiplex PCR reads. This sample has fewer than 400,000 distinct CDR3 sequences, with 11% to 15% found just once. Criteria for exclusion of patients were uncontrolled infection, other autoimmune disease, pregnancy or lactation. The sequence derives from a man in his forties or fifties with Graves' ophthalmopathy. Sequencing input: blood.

The CDR3 reads CASKGAGTEAFF. CDR3 nucleotides: TGTGCCAGCAAGGGGGCTGGCACTGAAGCTTTCTTT. The chain links TRBV28 to TRBJ1-1; the match to TRBD1 covers 7 bases. Germline values: CDR1 MDHEN, CDR2 SYDVKM. Trimming at V came to 7 bases and at J to 4 bases, leaving 3 bases not matched to a gene. This CDR3 contains 12 residues.